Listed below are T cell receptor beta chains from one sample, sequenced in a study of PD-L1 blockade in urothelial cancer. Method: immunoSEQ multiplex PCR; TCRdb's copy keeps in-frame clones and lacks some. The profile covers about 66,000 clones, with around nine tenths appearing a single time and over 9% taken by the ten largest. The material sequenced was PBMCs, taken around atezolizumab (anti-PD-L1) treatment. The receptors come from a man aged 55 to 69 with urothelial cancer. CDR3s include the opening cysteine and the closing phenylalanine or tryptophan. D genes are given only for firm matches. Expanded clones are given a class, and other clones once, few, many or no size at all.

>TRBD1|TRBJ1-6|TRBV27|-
TGTGCCAGCAGTTTGAGGGGGCCGTCCTATAATTCACCCCTCCACTTT
CASSLRGPSYNSPLHF
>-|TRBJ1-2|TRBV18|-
TGTGCCAGCTCCCAACCGGGAGGATGGGATGGCTACACCTTC
CASSQPGGWDGYTF
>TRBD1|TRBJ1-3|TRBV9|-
TGTGCCAGCAGCCCCTACCTAAGCAGGGGGGTTTCAAACACCATATATTTT
CASSPYLSRGVSNTIYF
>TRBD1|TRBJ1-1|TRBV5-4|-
TGTGCCAGCAGCTTGGGGACAGGGGCGTTGAACACTGAAGCTTTCTTT
CASSLGTGALNTEAFF
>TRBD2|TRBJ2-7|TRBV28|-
TGTGCCAGCACCCGGAGCGGGGGAAGCTCCTACGAGCAGTACTTC
CASTRSGGSSYEQYF
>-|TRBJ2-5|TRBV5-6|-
TGTGCCAGCAGCTTAAAGGGGCAGGGACAAGAGACCCAGTACTTC
CASSLKGQGQETQYF
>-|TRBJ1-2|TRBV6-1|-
TGTGCCAGCAGTGCCCGCCAACAGGGCGTTCAAGGCTACACCTTC
CASSARQQGVQGYTF
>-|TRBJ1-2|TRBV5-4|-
TGTGCCAGCAGCTTGACAGGGTCCTATGGCTACACCTTC
CASSLTGSYGYTF
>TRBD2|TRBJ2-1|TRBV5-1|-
TGCGCCAGCAGCAACGGGACTAGCGGAAACAATGAGCAGTTCTTC
CASSNGTSGNNEQFF
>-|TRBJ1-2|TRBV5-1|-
TGCGCCAGCACAACGGACATCAACTATGGCTACACCTTC
CASTTDINYGYTF
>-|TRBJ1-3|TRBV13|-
TGTGCCAGCAGCTTAGGCAGGGTTCGGTCCGGAAACACCATATATTTT
CASSLGRVRSGNTIYF
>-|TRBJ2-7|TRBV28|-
TGTGCCAGCAATTTGGCGGGCACGGGGACCTACGAGCAGTACTTC
CASNLAGTGTYEQYF
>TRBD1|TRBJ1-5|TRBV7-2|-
TGTGCCAGCAGCCCCGGGACAGGTCCCCAGCCCCAGCATTTT
CASSPGTGPQPQHF
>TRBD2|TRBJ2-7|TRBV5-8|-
TGTGCCAGCAGCTTAGGCGGGGGGCTCTCCTACGAGCAGTACTTC
CASSLGGGLSYEQYF
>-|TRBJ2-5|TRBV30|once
TGTGCCTGGAGTCCTAACTTGGTGGAGACCCAGTACTTC
CAWSPNLVETQYF
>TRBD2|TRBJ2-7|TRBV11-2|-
TGTGCCAGCAGCTCGCCCCTACTAGCGGCCCTCTCCTACGAGCAGTACTTC
CASSSPLLAALSYEQYF
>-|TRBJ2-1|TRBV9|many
TGTGCCAGCAGCGTAGAGCGGTGGGCCTACAATGAGCAGTTCTTC
CASSVERWAYNEQFF
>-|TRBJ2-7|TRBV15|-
TGTGCCACCAGCAGCCAACGGGGGAGCTCCTACGAGCAGTACTTC
CATSSQRGSSYEQYF
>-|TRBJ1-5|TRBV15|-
TGTGCCACCAGCAGAGACGCGGTTAGGCAGCCCCAGCATTTT
CATSRDAVRQPQHF
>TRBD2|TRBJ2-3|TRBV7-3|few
TGTGCCAGCAGCTCAAAGGGACTAGCGGGGGGTGGAGATACGCAGTATTTT
CASSSKGLAGGGDTQYF
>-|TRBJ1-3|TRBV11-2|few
TGTGCCAGCAGCTCCCACTCAGGGTCAGGTGGAAACACCATATATTTT
CASSSHSGSGGNTIYF
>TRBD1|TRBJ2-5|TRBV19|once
TGTGCCAGTAGTGCAGGGACAGAAGAGACCCAGTACTTC
CASSAGTEETQYF
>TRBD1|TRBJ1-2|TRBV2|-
TGTGCCACCGGGACAGGGGGCGTATCCTATGGCTACACCTTC
CATGTGGVSYGYTF
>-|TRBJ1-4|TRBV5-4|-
TGTGCCAGCAGCTTGGCGGTGACAGGTGATGAAAAACTGTTTTTT
CASSLAVTGDEKLFF
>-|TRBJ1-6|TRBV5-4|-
TGTGCCAGCAGCGCCGGTGAAGGACAACGTAATTCACCCCTCCACTTT
CASSAGEGQRNSPLHF
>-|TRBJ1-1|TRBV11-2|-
TGTGCCAGCAGCTTAATATCCGGGTTATCTGAAGCTTTCTTT
CASSLISGLSEAFF
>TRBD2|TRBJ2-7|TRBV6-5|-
TGTGCCAGCGGCTCTAGCGGGACCGATAAGTACGAGCAGTACTTC
CASGSSGTDKYEQYF
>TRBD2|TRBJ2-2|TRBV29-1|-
TGCAGCGCGGGACTAGTTTTAACCGGGGAGCTGTTTTTT
CSAGLVLTGELFF
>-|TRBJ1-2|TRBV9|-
TGTGCCAGCAGCGTAGGCAGGGGAAACTATGGCTACACCTTC
CASSVGRGNYGYTF
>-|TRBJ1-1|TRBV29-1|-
TGCAGCGTTGAGCAAGGGAGAGACACTGAAGCTTTCTTT
CSVEQGRDTEAFF
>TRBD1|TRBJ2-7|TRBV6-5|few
TGTGCCAGCAGTTACGGGGACAGGAACACCTACGAGCAGTACTTC
CASSYGDRNTYEQYF
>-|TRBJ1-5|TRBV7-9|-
TGTGCCAGCAGCTGGACAGCAGATCAGCCCCAGCATTTT
CASSWTADQPQHF
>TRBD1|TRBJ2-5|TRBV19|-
TGTGCCAGTAGTATTAGGGGAGACAGGGCTTGGGAGACCCAGTACTTC
CASSIRGDRAWETQYF
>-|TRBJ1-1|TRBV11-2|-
TGTGCCAGCAGCTTCGCGGGCACTGAAGCTTTCTTT
CASSFAGTEAFF
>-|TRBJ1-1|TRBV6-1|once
TGTGCCAGCGAAGGGGCCAGGAACACTGAAGCTTTCTTT
CASEGARNTEAFF
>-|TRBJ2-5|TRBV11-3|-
TGTGCCAGCACCCGGCAGGACAGAAACCAAGAGACCCAGTACTTC
CASTRQDRNQETQYF
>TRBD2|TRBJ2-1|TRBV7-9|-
TGTGCCAGCAGCTTTGGCGGGAGTTACAATGAGCAGTTCTTC
CASSFGGSYNEQFF
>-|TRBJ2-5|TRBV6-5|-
TGTGCCAGCAGTTACGTCGCTACTTCCGAGACCCAGTACTTC
CASSYVATSETQYF
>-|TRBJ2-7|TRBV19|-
TGTGCCATCACCGGGGAGACCTGGTACGAGCAGTACTTC
CAITGETWYEQYF
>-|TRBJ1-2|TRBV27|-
TGTGCCAGCAGTTCTAGTGGTGGGGCCTATGGCTACACCTTC
CASSSSGGAYGYTF
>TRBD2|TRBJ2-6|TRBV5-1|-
TGCGCCAGCAGCTTGGCCGGGGGGGCTGGGGCCAACGTCCTGACTTTC
CASSLAGGAGANVLTF
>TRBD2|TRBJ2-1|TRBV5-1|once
TGCGCCAGCAGCACTACTAGCGGGGGGCTAGTGCGGAACAATGAGCAGTTCTTC
CASSTTSGGLVRNNEQFF
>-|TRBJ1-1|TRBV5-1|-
TGCGCCAGCAGCTCTCAGGGTTACACTGAAGCTTTCTTT
CASSSQGYTEAFF
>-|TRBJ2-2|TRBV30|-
TGTGCCTGGAGTGTATGGCCCGTTTTAGGGGAGCTGTTTTTT
CAWSVWPVLGELFF
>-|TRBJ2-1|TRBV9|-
TGTGCCAGCAGGCCGGGACTCTCGACCTACAATGAGCAGTTCTTC
CASRPGLSTYNEQFF
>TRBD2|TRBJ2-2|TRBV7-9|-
TGTGCCAGCAGCCCAACCGCGGGAGATTCCCCTACCGGGGAGCTGTTTTTT
CASSPTAGDSPTGELFF
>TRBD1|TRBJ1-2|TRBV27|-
TGTGCCAGCAGTTCCAGGACAGGGATTTACTATGGCTACACCTTC
CASSSRTGIYYGYTF
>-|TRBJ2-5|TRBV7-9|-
TGTGCCAGCAGCTTAGAGGTGGAGGGAAAGACCCAGTACTTC
CASSLEVEGKTQYF
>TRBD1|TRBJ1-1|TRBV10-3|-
TGTGCCATCAGCCGACAGGGTTCGGGCACTGAAGCTTTCTTT
CAISRQGSGTEAFF
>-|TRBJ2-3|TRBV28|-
TGTGCCAGCAGACACCCCCGTGGGCAGGGGAGTGCAGATACGCAGTATTTT
CASRHPRGQGSADTQYF